This T cell receptor (beta chain) was recovered during a study of T cell responses to AZD1222 COVID-19 vaccine. Study observations and caveats: The sample set comprised mostly white British donors with more females, and clonal diversity was possibly underestimated. Baseline serology detected seropositivity in only six AZD1222 recipients. The breadth and depth of Spike-specific TCRs increased once two AZD1222 doses had been given.

Points on this clone: No antigen is known for it.

TCRdb keeps only in-frame clones here, not all; method: immunoSEQ multiplex PCR. The sample has some 31,000 clones, 93% seen once. Germline lookup yields CDR1 ENHRY and CDR2 SYGVKD. Trimming pared 3 bases from V and 5 bases from J, leaving 4 bases between. The CDR3 consists of 11 residues. Sequenced here: peripheral blood, sampled on day 0 of AZD1222 vaccination. The rearrangement links TRBV10-3 to TRBJ1-2; D uncertain. The receptor's source is an adult in good health. The CDR3 spells CAISDGYGYTF. The CDR3 nucleotides are TGTGCCATCAGTGACGGGTATGGCTACACCTTC.